In its sample, the clone carrying this TCR beta chain was seen many times. Its specificity is not known. TCRdb itself ran the 5' RACE reads through MiXCR, one entry per CDR3 protein. This table has 350,000 or so distinct CDR3 sequences, about 7.8% appearing once. The germline V gene encodes CDR1 SGDLS and CDR2 YYNGEE. The V and J ends lost 0 bases and 5 bases, in that order; junction bases with no gene match: 5. This CDR3 is built from 15 residues. This specimen belongs to a study of T cells after yellow fever vaccination. General observations from the study: Clones from primary vaccination mostly reappeared after the booster (96% CD4, over 85% CD8). Peaking faster, on day 5 versus 15, the secondary response was nonetheless weaker.

The gene calls are TRBV9 and TRBJ2-5; 9 bases are a match to TRBD2. This specimen consisted of PBMCs, obtained roughly 47 days after the first yellow fever vaccination. The TCR sequence derives from a man younger than 35 who received the YFV17D yellow fever vaccine. The CDR3 bases are TGTGCCAGCAGCGTAGGCGGGGGGGCCTGGGAGACCCAGTACTTC. Encoded protein: CASSVGGGAWETQYF.